The clone carrying this T cell receptor (beta chain) was counted a few times. Its antigen is undetermined. CDR3 size: 17 residues. The V gene's germline CDR1 is SGHDT and CDR2 YYEEEE. J was trimmed by 2 bases and V by 4 bases; bases with no gene match: 12. These data come from a study of beta chain features in type 1 diabetes. Overall study context: All samples yielded some 100,000,000 examined sorted cells.

Since all of the isolated RNA was reverse transcribed, expressed TCRB transcripts were what got sequenced. The repertoire was sequenced with immunoSEQ multiplex PCR; TCRdb's copy has only in-frame clones and lacks some. The sample lists just over 450,000 clones; 30% were seen once. Overall study results and limits: Whether HLA type influences TCRB rearrangement remained unresolved here. VDJ junctions in type 1 diabetes patients carried more deletions and fewer insertions.

Researchers reported sorting CD4+ naive, central memory, regulatory and stem cell-like memory cells via CD45RO/CCR7/CD25/CD127/CD95/CD27. The J gene is TRBJ1-5, the V gene TRBV5-6, with 7 bases aligning to TRBD1. Sequencing was carried out using naive CD4+ T cells from blood. This sequence originates from a man aged 18-30 years in good health. Here the CDR3 reads CASSLTGAPAGNQPQHF. The CDR3 DNA sequence: TGTGCCAGCAGCCTTACAGGGGCCCCGGCCGGCAATCAGCCCCAGCATTTT.